This TCR beta chain comes out of a study of Graves' ophthalmopathy and Graves' hyperthyroidism. Findings and caveats of the study: The model predicted ophthalmopathy progression with around 70% sensitivity and around 72% specificity.

Germline V gene data show CDR1 as SGHTA and CDR2 as FQGNSA. V was clipped by 4 bases and J by 4 bases, with 11 bases between them. The CDR3 covers 13 residues. Amplification of the TCR beta CDR3 regions used RNA transcripts (as template). The workflow started with a first-round RT-PCR run with HTBI primers and then moved on to a second-round multiplex PCR. In TCRdb, the multiplex PCR reads were re-called with MiXCR into one record per CDR3 protein. Here the sample spans 1 million to 1.3 million distinct CDR3 sequences, about 40% being singletons. About this clonotype: What it binds is not known.

Patients were excluded if they had other autoimmune diseases or uncontrolled infections, and likewise if pregnancy or lactation applied. The sample comprised peripheral blood or thyroid tissue (not recorded which). The source is an adult man with Graves' hyperthyroidism. The V gene is TRBV7-2, the J gene TRBJ2-7; D is uncertain. The CDR3 DNA is TGTGCCAGCAGCTCCTTACAGATTTACGAGCAGTACTTC. Amino acids: CASSSLQIYEQYF.